This T cell receptor beta chain was retrieved from a study of early T cells in non-severe SARS-CoV-2 infection. Individual cDNA molecules were tagged with unique molecular identifiers. TCRdb ran MiXCR on the 5' RACE reads and lists one entry per CDR3 protein. This table holds about 49,000 distinct CDR3 sequences, around 6.9% found once. The germline V gene encodes CDR1 SGHTA and CDR2 FQGNSA. The CDR3 covers 14 residues. With V trimmed by 5 bases and J by 7 bases, 7 bases remained unmatched. J is TRBJ2-1 and V is TRBV7-2; 8 bases map to TRBD1. Sequencing used whole blood, obtained at baseline. The sequence was obtained from an adult who was a healthcare worker with PCR-confirmed SARS-CoV-2 infection or an uninfected control (not recorded which). The CDR3 bases are TGTGCCAGCAGCCTAAGACAGGGGCAAAATGAGCAGTTCTTC. It specifies CASSLRQGQNEQFF.